This is a list of T cell receptor beta chains from one sample in a study of regulatory T cells in long-lasting Graves disease. TCRdb re-analysed the multiplex PCR reads in MiXCR, keeping a single row per CDR3 protein. The sample carries about 360,000 distinct CDR3 sequences, 15% to 20% recorded once. The same sample was also used in a study of T cells in Graves' hyperthyroidism and ophthalmopathy.

Here the sequenced sample was peripheral blood mononuclear cells (PBMCs), taken at new diagnosis, from a patient treated with antithyroid drugs. The receptors stem from a woman younger than 30 with Graves disease. Each CDR3 is given with its conserved first and last residue. A D gene is named only where the DNA matches it firmly. Size is stated for part of the rows, as once, few or many counts, or as a class when the clone is expanded.

clone size: many; V gene: TRBV20-1; D gene: TRBD2; J gene: TRBJ2-7; CDR3 protein: CSARETSGVYEQYF; CDR3 DNA: TGCAGTGCTAGAGAGACTAGCGGGGTCTACGAGCAGTACTTC
clone size: few; V gene: TRBV2; D gene: NA; J gene: TRBJ1-3; CDR3 protein: CASIPRDSGNTIYF; CDR3 DNA: TGTGCCAGCATCCCTCGGGACTCTGGAAACACCATATATTTT
clone size: many; V gene: TRBV6-2/TRBV6-3; D gene: TRBD2; J gene: TRBJ2-1; CDR3 protein: CASNLRLAGVTEQFF; CDR3 DNA: TGTGCCAGCAACCTAAGACTAGCGGGAGTCACTGAGCAGTTCTTC
clone size: NA; V gene: TRBV5-1; D gene: NA; J gene: TRBJ2-6; CDR3 protein: CASTILSGANVLTF; CDR3 DNA: TGCGCCAGCACCATTCTCTCTGGGGCCAACGTCCTGACTTTC
clone size: NA; V gene: TRBV6-1; D gene: NA; J gene: TRBJ2-1; CDR3 protein: CASSGGLGVHEQFF; CDR3 DNA: TGTGCCAGCAGTGGGGGACTGGGTGTCCATGAGCAGTTCTTC
clone size: NA; V gene: TRBV6-1; D gene: NA; J gene: TRBJ1-2; CDR3 protein: CASVSLVTYGYTF; CDR3 DNA: TGTGCCAGCGTTTCTCTGGTTACCTATGGCTACACCTTC
clone size: NA; V gene: TRBV27; D gene: TRBD1; J gene: TRBJ1-2; CDR3 protein: CASGDRGNGYTF; CDR3 DNA: TGTGCCAGCGGCGACAGGGGGAATGGCTACACCTTC
clone size: many; V gene: TRBV18; D gene: NA; J gene: TRBJ2-2; CDR3 protein: CASSPVRGRDGYTGELFF; CDR3 DNA: TGTGCCAGCTCACCAGTACGGGGAAGAGATGGTTACACCGGGGAGCTGTTTTTT
clone size: few; V gene: TRBV20-1; D gene: NA; J gene: TRBJ2-6; CDR3 protein: CSASREIRDVLTF; CDR3 DNA: TGCAGTGCGTCCCGGGAGATTAGAGACGTCCTGACTTTC
clone size: many; V gene: TRBV9; D gene: NA; J gene: TRBJ2-2; CDR3 protein: CASSPRGSGANTGELFF; CDR3 DNA: TGTGCCAGCAGCCCGCGGGGTAGCGGAGCGAACACCGGGGAGCTGTTTTTT
clone size: NA; V gene: TRBV12-3/TRBV12-4; D gene: NA; J gene: TRBJ1-1; CDR3 protein: CASRQTSGTEAFF; CDR3 DNA: TGTGCCAGCAGACAAACAAGCGGCACTGAAGCTTTCTTT
clone size: many; V gene: TRBV6-1; D gene: NA; J gene: TRBJ2-6; CDR3 protein: CASSGTVLSSGANVLTF; CDR3 DNA: TGTGCCAGCAGTGGGACAGTCCTGAGCTCTGGGGCCAACGTCCTGACTTTC
clone size: many; V gene: TRBV30; D gene: NA; J gene: TRBJ1-6; CDR3 protein: CACTGWDYNSPLHF; CDR3 DNA: TGTGCCTGCACAGGGTGGGATTATAATTCACCCCTCCACTTT
clone size: NA; V gene: TRBV7-3; D gene: NA; J gene: TRBJ2-2; CDR3 protein: CASSLEGGLGELFF; CDR3 DNA: TGTGCCAGCAGCTTAGAGGGGGGGCTTGGGGAGCTGTTTTTT
clone size: NA; V gene: TRBV7-9; D gene: TRBD2; J gene: TRBJ2-1; CDR3 protein: CASSLDAGLAGGPYNEQFF; CDR3 DNA: TGTGCCAGCAGCTTAGATGCAGGTCTAGCGGGGGGCCCCTACAATGAGCAGTTCTTC
clone size: many; V gene: TRBV12-3/TRBV12-4; D gene: TRBD1; J gene: TRBJ2-1; CDR3 protein: CASSGTAPNEQFF; CDR3 DNA: TGTGCCAGCAGTGGGACAGCCCCCAATGAGCAGTTCTTC
clone size: many; V gene: TRBV2; D gene: NA; J gene: TRBJ1-4; CDR3 protein: CASTEMREKLFF; CDR3 DNA: TGTGCCAGCACAGAGATGAGGGAAAAACTGTTTTTT
clone size: many; V gene: TRBV2; D gene: NA; J gene: TRBJ2-5; CDR3 protein: CASTARQETQYF; CDR3 DNA: TGTGCCAGCACGGCCCGCCAAGAGACCCAGTACTTC